The sequence of this TCR beta chain was determined in a study of blood T cell repertoires in COVID-19. About the research overall: There were acute and convalescent COVID-19 samples, and they came from the United States, Italy and Spain. PBMCs, B-cell-depleted T cells, or T cells were the source of the cDNA or gDNA that made up the material.

Original data processing: Nucleated cell number was recorded as an estimate derived from reference gene primer amplification. Here immunoSEQ multiplex PCR was the method, and the copy in TCRdb shows in-frame clones only, minus some. Clone size and V and J calls were adopted from that table, with D and trimming inferred from the DNA. Here the sample spans some 110,000 clones, roughly 82% being singletons. V gave up 6 bases and J gave up 3 bases; unmatched junction bases: 0. This CDR3 is built from 13 residues. The V gene's germline CDR1 is MNHEY and CDR2 SVGAGI. This sequence was found in a human donor in a cohort sampled during active COVID-19. Source material: peripheral blood. The chain has TRBV6-5 and TRBJ2-2, with 8 positions matching TRBD2. The CDR3 bases are TGTGCCAGCAGCGGGAGGGACACCGGGGAGCTGTTTTTT. Encoded protein: CASSGRDTGELFF.